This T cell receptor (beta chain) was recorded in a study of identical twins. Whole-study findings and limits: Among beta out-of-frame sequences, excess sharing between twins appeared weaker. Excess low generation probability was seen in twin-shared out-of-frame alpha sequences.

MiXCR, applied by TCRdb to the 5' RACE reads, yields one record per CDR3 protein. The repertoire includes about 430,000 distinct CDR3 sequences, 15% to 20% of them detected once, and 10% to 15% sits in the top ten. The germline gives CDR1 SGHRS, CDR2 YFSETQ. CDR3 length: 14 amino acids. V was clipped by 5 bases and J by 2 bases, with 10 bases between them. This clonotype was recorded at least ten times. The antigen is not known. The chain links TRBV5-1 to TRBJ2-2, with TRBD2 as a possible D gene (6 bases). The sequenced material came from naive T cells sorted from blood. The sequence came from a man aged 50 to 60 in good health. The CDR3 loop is CASSEGGNTGELFF. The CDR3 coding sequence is TGCGCCAGCAGTGAGGGAGGTAACACCGGGGAGCTGTTTTTT.